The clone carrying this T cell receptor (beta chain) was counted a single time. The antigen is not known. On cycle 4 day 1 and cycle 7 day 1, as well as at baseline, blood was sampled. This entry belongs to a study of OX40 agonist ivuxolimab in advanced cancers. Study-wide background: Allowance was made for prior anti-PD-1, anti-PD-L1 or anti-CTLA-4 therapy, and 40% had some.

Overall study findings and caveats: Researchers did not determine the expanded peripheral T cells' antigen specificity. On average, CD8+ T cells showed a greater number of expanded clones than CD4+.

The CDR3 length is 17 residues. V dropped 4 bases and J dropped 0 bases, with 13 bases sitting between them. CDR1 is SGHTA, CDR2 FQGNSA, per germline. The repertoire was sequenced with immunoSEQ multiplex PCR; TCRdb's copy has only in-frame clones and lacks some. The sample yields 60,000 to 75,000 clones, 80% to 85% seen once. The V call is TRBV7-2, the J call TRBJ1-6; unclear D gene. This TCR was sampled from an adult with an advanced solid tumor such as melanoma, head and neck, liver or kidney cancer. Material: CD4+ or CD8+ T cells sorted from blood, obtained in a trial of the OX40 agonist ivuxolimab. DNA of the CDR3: TGTGCCAGCAGCTCCAGGATATTGAGCTCCTATAATTCACCCCTCCACTTT. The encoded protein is CASSSRILSSYNSPLHF.